These 5 T cell receptor beta chains share one sample of origin, sequenced in a study of molecular identifiers for immune sequencing clone quantification. In TCRdb, the PCR reads were re-called with MiXCR into one record per CDR3 protein. Among approximately 680,000 distinct CDR3 sequences, about 25% were seen once, and the ten largest hold about 0.84%. Sequences were obtained from naive CD8+ T cells from blood, with Jurkat cell RNA spiked in. Subset denoted: FACS-sorted CD8+CD4-CCR7+CD45RA+ naive T cells. Receptors were obtained from a human donor in good health. Some libraries in this study had Jurkat cell RNA spiked in.

The chain uses TRBV7-6 and TRBJ1-3; 8 nucleotides line up with TRBD1. The germline V gene has CDR1 SGHVS and CDR2 FNYEAQ. This CDR3 has 14 residues. V lost 5 bases, J lost 3 bases, and 3 bases stayed unmatched. Here the CDR3 DNA reads TGTGCCAGCAGCGCGACAGGGGATGGAAACACCATATATTTT. Residues: CASSATGDGNTIYF.

Concerning this clonotype itself: The junction differs from germline at one of its ends, possibly a read error. The V call is TRBV4-3, the J call TRBJ2-1, with D possibly being TRBD2 (5 bases). The CDR3 is made up of 16 amino acids. CDR1 and CDR2 (germline): LGHNA, YSLEER. The CDR3: CASSQDREGFYDEQFF. The CDR3 nucleotides read TGCGCCAGCAGCCAAGATCGGGAAGGTTTCTACGATGAGCAGTTCTTC.

This clonotype occurred many times. The chain employs TRBV4-2 and TRBJ2-7, with 7 bases aligning to TRBD1. The V and J ends lost 2 bases and 5 bases, in that order; junction bases with no gene match: 3. CDR3 length: 13 amino acids. The germline V gene encodes CDR1 LGHNA and CDR2 YNFKEQ. CDR3 DNA: TGTGCCAGCAGCCAAAAACAGGGGCACGAGCAGTACTTC. Its translation is CASSQKQGHEQYF.

This clonotype was found many times. The rearrangement links TRBV7-9 to TRBJ2-7; TRBD1 might be the D (6 bases). The CDR3 contains 15 residues. Per the germline V gene, CDR1 is SEHNR and CDR2 is FQNEAQ (reference sequence). Trimming cost V 5 bases and J 0 bases, with 14 bases left between them. The CDR3 DNA sequence: TGTGCCAGCAGCGCCAGGGGACCGAGCTCCTACGAGCAGTACTTC. Protein sequence: CASSARGPSSYEQYF.

The sample holds a few counts of this clonotype. This chain connects TRBV5-1 to TRBJ1-1, with TRBD1 matching 9 bases. Germline assignment: CDR1 SGHRS and CDR2 YFSETQ. Trimming took 0 bases from V and 0 from J; bases not matched to a gene: 6. The CDR3 contains 17 residues. This CDR3 reads CASSLAGGTGMNTEAFF. The CDR3 nucleotides are TGCGCCAGCAGCTTGGCGGGGGGGACAGGGATGAACACTGAAGCTTTCTTT.